The 15 T cell receptor beta chains reported below all come from one sample, sequenced in a study of early T cells in non-severe SARS-CoV-2 infection. TCRdb passed the 5' RACE reads through MiXCR, listing each CDR3 protein once. The profile shows 95,000 to 150,000 distinct CDR3 sequences, 15% of them singletons. Sequencing was done on a sample of whole blood. These TCRs come from an adult who was a healthcare worker with PCR-confirmed SARS-CoV-2 infection or an uninfected control (not recorded which).

This chain connects TRBV19 to TRBJ1-5; D is uncertain. The CDR3 is made up of 12 amino acids. Germline CDR1 LNHDA, CDR2 SQIVND (reference sequence). The V end was cut by 0 bases, the J end by 9 bases, with 6 bases between. The CDR3 loop is CASSIDYGPQHF. CDR3 in DNA: TGTGCCAGTAGTATAGATTATGGGCCCCAGCATTTT.

This clonotype occurred a few times. The rearrangement uses TRBV15 and TRBJ1-6, with D hard to call. The length of the CDR3 is 16 residues. V was trimmed by 5 bases and J by 2 bases, leaving 13 bases between them. Germline V gene lookup returns CDR1 LNHNV and CDR2 YYDKDF (reference sequence). CDR3 in amino acids: CATSRVGAPYNSPLHF. In nucleotides, the CDR3 is TGTGCCACCAGCCGAGTGGGAGCTCCCTATAATTCACCCCTCCACTTT.

This clonotype was picked up a small number of times. The J gene is TRBJ1-5, the V gene TRBV7-9; 8 bases are shared with TRBD1. J gave up 7 bases and V 4 bases, and 9 bases lay outside the gene matches. This CDR3 has 15 amino acids. The V gene's germline CDR1 is SEHNR and CDR2 FQNEAQ (reference sequence). CDR3 sequence reads: CASSSAQGGGQPQHF. CDR3 DNA sequence: TGTGCCAGCAGCTCAGCACAGGGGGGCGGGCAGCCCCAGCATTTT.

This clonotype was seen only a few times. J is TRBJ2-7 and V is TRBV19; D gene uncertain. CDR3 length: 16 residues. V was clipped by 6 bases and J by 2 bases, with 20 bases between them. From germline, CDR1 is LNHDA and CDR2 SQIVND (reference sequence). The CDR3 sequence: CASRPSDRYLPYEQYF. CDR3 in DNA: TGTGCCAGTAGACCTTCCGACCGCTACCTCCCCTACGAGCAGTACTTC.

CDR3 in DNA: TGTGCCAGCAGCTTCGGACAGGGGGCGAACAATGAGCAGTTCTTC. Residues: CASSFGQGANNEQFF. The chain carries TRBV5-8 and TRBJ2-1; 11 bases agree with TRBD1. This CDR3 comprises 15 residues. Germline trimming cut 2 bases from V and 5 bases from J; bases unmatched to any gene: 3. CDR1 and CDR2 from the germline V gene are SGHTS and YDEGEE.

This rearrangement joins TRBV12-3 or TRBV12-4 to TRBJ2-2; D is perhaps TRBD2 (6 bases). The CDR3 covers 15 residues. Trimming removed 6 bases from V and 6 bases from J, with 17 bases in between. The CDR3 DNA reads as TGTGCCAGCAGCCTCGCCAGTGGGGAGGCCGGGGAGCTGTTTTTT. This gives the protein CASSLASGEAGELFF.

This clonotype was counted between two and nine times. The CDR3: CASSSQESYEQYF. CDR3 nucleotides: TGTGCCAGCAGCTCACAGGAGTCCTACGAGCAGTACTTC. The chain links TRBV7-9 to TRBJ2-7; D is perhaps TRBD1 (5 bases). Trimming removed 4 bases from V and 1 base from J, with 8 bases in between. Germline CDR1 SEHNR, CDR2 FQNEAQ (reference sequence). The CDR3 extends over 13 amino acids.

In this sample, this clonotype turned up a few times. The chain joins TRBV20-1 to TRBJ2-7; D is perhaps TRBD2 (5 bases). The CDR3 contains 12 residues. Per the germline V gene, CDR1 is DFQATT and CDR2 is SNEGSKA (reference sequence). V was trimmed by 3 bases and J by 3 bases, leaving 9 bases between them. CDR3 sequence: CSARASHYEQYF. In nucleotides, the CDR3 is TGCAGTGCTAGGGCTAGCCACTACGAGCAGTACTTC.

V usage is TRBV29-1 and J usage is TRBJ2-5; the D gene is possibly TRBD1 (6 bases). Germline-derived CDR1 and CDR2 are SQVTM and ANQGSEA. V was clipped by 6 bases and J by 5 bases, with 13 bases between them. The CDR3 loop spans 12 amino acids. CDR3 coding DNA: TGCAGCGTGCAGGACAGTGGTGAGACCCAGTACTTC. Amino acids: CSVQDSGETQYF.

The V and J genes are TRBV5-1 and TRBJ2-3; D is unclear. The CDR3 spans 15 residues. The V gene's germline CDR1 is SGHRS and CDR2 YFSETQ. Trimming took off 2 bases at V and 7 bases at J, with 17 bases between the two ends. CDR3 bases: TGCGCCAGCAGCTTACTCCTGGGCCCTTCGAATACGCAGTATTTT. Translation: CASSLLLGPSNTQYF.

In its sample, this clonotype was seen a few times. The gene calls are TRBV12-3 or TRBV12-4 and TRBJ2-2; TRBD2 might be the D (5 bases). This CDR3 region has 15 residues. V was shortened by 6 bases and J by 13 bases, with 24 bases between the two germline ends. CDR3 sequence: CASSPGVGGRERLFF. Here the CDR3 DNA reads TGTGCCAGCAGCCCCGGGGTTGGAGGAAGGGAGAGGCTGTTTTTT.

This clonotype was recorded a few times. The chain links TRBV18 to TRBJ2-3; D may be TRBD1 (6 bases). This CDR3 contains 15 residues. Germline CDR1 and CDR2: KGHSH and LQKENI. V was trimmed by 7 bases and J by 1 base, leaving 15 bases between them. In nucleotides, the CDR3 is TGTGCCAGCTTAGGGGGTGGAGACCGCACAGATACGCAGTATTTT. Its protein product is CASLGGGDRTDTQYF.

This clonotype was recorded a few times. J is TRBJ1-2 and V is TRBV5-1; D unresolved. CDR1 is SGHRS, CDR2 YFSETQ, per germline. This CDR3 region has 13 residues. Trimming shortened V by 3 bases and J by 2 bases, and 8 bases separated the two germline ends. CDR3 region: CASSSSGNYGYTF. As DNA, the CDR3 is TGCGCCAGCAGCTCGTCCGGGAACTATGGCTACACCTTC. The full variable domain, completed using reference TRBV5-1 and TRBJ1-2, is KAGVTQTPRYLIKTRGQQVTLSCSPISGHRSVSWYQQTPGQGLQFLFEYFSETQRNKGNFPGRFSGRQFSNSRSEMNVSTLELGDSALYLCASSSSGNYGYTFGSGTRLTVV.

This chain joins TRBV11-2 and TRBJ1-6; TRBD1 is a possible D gene (5 bases). The CDR3 runs to 14 residues. V was trimmed by 1 base and J by 10 bases, leaving 11 bases between them. Germline V gives CDR1 SGHAT, CDR2 FQNNGV. This chain's CDR3 is CASSLGGIRSPLHF. Written as DNA, the CDR3 is TGTGCCAGCAGCTTAGGGGGGATACGGTCACCCCTCCACTTT.

The chain combines TRBV25-1 with TRBJ2-7; D is possibly TRBD1 (5 bases). V was trimmed by 3 bases and J by 4 bases, leaving 10 bases between them. CDR3 length equals 13 residues. The germline gives CDR1 MGHDK, CDR2 SYGVNS. The CDR3 nucleotides read TGTGCCAGCAGTGAGACAGACTTTTACGAGCAGTACTTC. Residues: CASSETDFYEQYF.